A selection of T cell receptor beta chains follows, all from one sample in a study of glioma-infiltrating T cells. TCRdb analysed the multiplex PCR reads with MiXCR anew, one entry per CDR3 protein. Here the sample spans 400,000 or so distinct CDR3 sequences, roughly two fifths being singletons. Material: glioma tissue, nonneoplastic brain tissue, or PBMCs (not recorded which). The receptors shown here come from a human donor with low-grade glioma or glioblastoma, undergoing nonglioma brain surgery, or in good health (not recorded which). The CDR3 runs from the conserved cysteine through the conserved F or W. D genes are given only for firm matches. The size field is filled for only some rows; it gives once, few, many or a size class.

J gene | clone size | D gene | V gene | CDR3 DNA | CDR3 protein
TRBJ1-2 | . | . | TRBV7-9 | TGTGCCAGCAGCTCATGGGGGCGACCCGGGAGGAGTGGCTACACCTTC | CASSSWGRPGRSGYTF
TRBJ2-7 | . | TRBD2 | TRBV4-1 | TGCGCCAGCAGCGAAGCAGCTCTAGCGGGAGGGTACGAGCAGTACTTC | CASSEAALAGGYEQYF
TRBJ2-7 | once | TRBD2 | TRBV25-1 | TGTGCCAGCAGCGGGAGGGCGGAGGGCGAGCAGTACTTC | CASSGRAEGEQYF
TRBJ2-3 | . | . | TRBV5-1 | TGCGCCAGCAGCCGAGATTCTAGCACAGATAAGCAGTATTTT | CASSRDSSTDKQYF
TRBJ2-1 | many | TRBD2 | TRBV6-2/TRBV6-3 | TGTGCCAGCAGAGGGACTAGCGGCCCCCCTTTATACAATGAGCAGTTCTTC | CASRGTSGPPLYNEQFF
TRBJ2-1 | . | TRBD1 | TRBV27 | TGTGCCAGCAGTGCAAGGGGGCGCATAGGCAATGAGCAGTTCTTC | CASSARGRIGNEQFF
TRBJ2-1 | once | . | TRBV6-1 | TGTGCCAGCAGTCCAAGCCCCGGGGGCCCCTACAATGTGCAGTTCTTC | CASSPSPGGPYNVQFF
TRBJ1-4 | . | TRBD1 | TRBV20-1 | TGCAGTGCTACTCCTACAGGGGCTAGGTCTAATGAAAAACTGTTTTTT | CSATPTGARSNEKLFF
TRBJ2-1 | many | . | TRBV28 | TGTGCCAGTAGCGACTCCTACAATGAGCAGTTCTTC | CASSDSYNEQFF
TRBJ2-1 | . | TRBD1 | TRBV4-1 | TGCGCCAGCAGCCACCTGGGACAGGGCTCCAATGAGCAGTTCTTC | CASSHLGQGSNEQFF
TRBJ1-5 | . | . | TRBV2 | TGTGCCAGCAGTGGAGAGGGGAGGAATCAGCCCCAGCATTTT | CASSGEGRNQPQHF
TRBJ2-2 | . | TRBD2 | TRBV7-9 | TGTGCCAGCGACACTAGCGGGAGAACCGGGGAGCTGTTTTTT | CASDTSGRTGELFF
TRBJ2-3 | many | TRBD2 | TRBV28 | TGTGCCAGCAGCCAAGCGGGAGGTTGGAATACGCAGTATTTT | CASSQAGGWNTQYF
TRBJ2-1 | . | . | TRBV6-5 | TGTGCCAGCCGGGCCTACAATGAGCAGTTCTTC | CASRAYNEQFF
TRBJ1-2 | . | . | TRBV3-1 | TGTGCCAGCAGCCAGTCCAGGGGAACCTATGGCTACACCTTC | CASSQSRGTYGYTF
TRBJ2-7 | once | TRBD2 | TRBV28 | TGTGCCAGAAGGGCTCCGGGACTAGCGGGAAACGAGCAGTACTTC | CARRAPGLAGNEQYF
TRBJ2-1 | . | . | TRBV3-1 | TGTGCCAGCAGCCAAGGGTGGGACAATGAGCAGTTCTTC | CASSQGWDNEQFF
TRBJ1-3 | . | . | TRBV7-8 | TGTGCCAGCAGCGGACCTTCCGGGACGCGAGGAAACACCATATATTTT | CASSGPSGTRGNTIYF
TRBJ2-2 | few | . | TRBV20-1 | TGCAGTGCTAGGGCCAGGAGGCTGAACACCGGGGAGCTGTTTTTT | CSARARRLNTGELFF
TRBJ2-7 | many | TRBD1 | TRBV6-1 | TGTGCCAGCAGACTCACTCCGACAGGGGTCTACGAGCAGTACTTC | CASRLTPTGVYEQYF
TRBJ2-1 | . | . | TRBV6-1 | TGTGCCAGCAGTCCCAACAGTCTCCCCTACAATGAGCAGTCCTTC | CASSPNSLPYNEQSF
TRBJ1-1 | . | . | TRBV29-1 | TGCAGCGCTTACAGGGTGAACACTGAAGCTTTCTTT | CSAYRVNTEAFF
TRBJ2-5 | many | TRBD2 | TRBV28 | TGTGCCAGCAGTTTTTGGACTAGCGCCGAAGAGACCCAGTACTTC | CASSFWTSAEETQYF
TRBJ2-1 | many | . | TRBV15 | TGTGCCACCAGCAGAGATGTCCCAAGCTCCTACAATGAGCAGTTCTTC | CATSRDVPSSYNEQFF
TRBJ2-7 | . | TRBD1 | TRBV20-1 | TGCAGTGCTCCTAGGGGAGACAGGGTACACTACGAGCAGTACTTC | CSAPRGDRVHYEQYF
TRBJ2-2 | . | TRBD1 | TRBV29-1 | TGCAGCGTGGGACAGGGTAGATCTCTAGCGAACACCGGGGAGCTGTTTTTT | CSVGQGRSLANTGELFF
TRBJ1-4 | once | TRBD1 | TRBV20-1 | TGCAGTGCCGCCGTTGACAGGGGTGGTATCGCCCATGAAAAACTGTTTTTT | CSAAVDRGGIAHEKLFF